This T cell receptor beta chain was documented in a study of T cells in localized non-small cell lung cancer. Trimming pared 4 bases from V and 0 bases from J, leaving 3 bases between. The germline CDR1 and CDR2 sequences are SGHAT and FQNNGV. The CDR3 length is 13 residues. Some clones are missing from TCRdb's copy, which holds only in-frame ones; the method was immunoSEQ multiplex PCR. The sample includes over 70,000 clones, approximately 90% of them seen just once. The sequenced sample was PBMCs, obtained before any cancer treatment. The chain uses TRBV11-2 and TRBJ2-2; D is unclear. This TCR was recovered from a woman aged 40-70 years with stage II squamous cell lung carcinoma. In DNA, the CDR3 is TGTGCCAGCAGCTCGACGAACACCGGGGAGCTGTTTTTT. As protein: CASSSTNTGELFF.